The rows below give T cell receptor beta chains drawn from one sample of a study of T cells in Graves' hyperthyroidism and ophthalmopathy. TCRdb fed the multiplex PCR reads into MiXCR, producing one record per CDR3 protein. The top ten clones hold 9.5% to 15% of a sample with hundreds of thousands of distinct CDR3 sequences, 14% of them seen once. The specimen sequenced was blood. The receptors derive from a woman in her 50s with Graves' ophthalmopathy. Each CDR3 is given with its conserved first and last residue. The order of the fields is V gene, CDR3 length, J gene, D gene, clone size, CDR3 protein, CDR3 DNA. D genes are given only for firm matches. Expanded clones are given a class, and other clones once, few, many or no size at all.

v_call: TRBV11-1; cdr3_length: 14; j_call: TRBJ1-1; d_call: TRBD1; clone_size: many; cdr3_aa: CASSRDRANTEAFF; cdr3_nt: TGTGCCAGCAGCCGGGACAGGGCGAACACTGAAGCTTTCTTT
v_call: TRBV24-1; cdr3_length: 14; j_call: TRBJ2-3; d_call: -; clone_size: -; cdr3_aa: CATAGAASTDTQYF; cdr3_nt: TGTGCCACGGCAGGGGCAGCCAGCACAGATACGCAGTATTTT
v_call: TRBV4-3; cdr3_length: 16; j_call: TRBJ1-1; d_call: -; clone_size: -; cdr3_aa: CASSQDRWVGDTEAFF; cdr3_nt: TGCGCCAGCAGCCAAGATAGGTGGGTTGGTGACACTGAAGCTTTCTTT
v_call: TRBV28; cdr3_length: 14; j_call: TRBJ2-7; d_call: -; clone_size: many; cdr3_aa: CASRPLDRPHEQYF; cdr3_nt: TGTGCCAGCCGTCCCCTCGACAGGCCCCACGAGCAGTACTTC
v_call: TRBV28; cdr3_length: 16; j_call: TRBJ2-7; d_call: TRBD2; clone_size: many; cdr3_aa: CASTPQTAGASYEQYF; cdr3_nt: TGTGCCAGCACCCCTCAGACAGCGGGAGCGTCCTACGAGCAGTACTTC
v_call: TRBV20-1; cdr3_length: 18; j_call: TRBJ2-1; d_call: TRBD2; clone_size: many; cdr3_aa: CSAPPLAGGLGSYNEQFF; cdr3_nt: TGCAGTGCCCCACCCCTAGCGGGAGGGTTGGGGTCCTACAATGAGCAGTTCTTC
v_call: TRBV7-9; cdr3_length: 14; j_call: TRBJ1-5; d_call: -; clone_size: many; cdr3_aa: CATTRDNSNQPQHF; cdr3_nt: TGTGCCACCACCCGGGACAATAGCAATCAGCCCCAGCATTTT
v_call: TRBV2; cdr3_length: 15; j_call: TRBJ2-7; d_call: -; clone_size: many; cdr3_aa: CASSEGASVDYEQYF; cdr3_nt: TGTGCCAGCAGTGAAGGGGCTTCGGTGGACTACGAGCAGTACTTC
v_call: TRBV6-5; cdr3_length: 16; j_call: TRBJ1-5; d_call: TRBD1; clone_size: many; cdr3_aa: CASSYPADRGNQPQHF; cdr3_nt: TGTGCCAGCAGTTACCCCGCCGACAGGGGCAATCAGCCCCAGCATTTT
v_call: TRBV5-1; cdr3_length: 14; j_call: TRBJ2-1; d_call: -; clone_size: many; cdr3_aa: CASSLGGSYNEQFF; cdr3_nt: TGTGCCAGCAGCTTAGGGGGCTCCTACAATGAGCAGTTCTTC
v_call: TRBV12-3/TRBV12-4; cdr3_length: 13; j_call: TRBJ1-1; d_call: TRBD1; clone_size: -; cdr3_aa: CASSSGQKNEAFF; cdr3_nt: TGTGCCAGCAGTTCGGGACAGAAGAATGAAGCTTTCTTT
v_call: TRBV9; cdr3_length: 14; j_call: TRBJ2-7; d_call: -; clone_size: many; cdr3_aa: CASSVSRETGEQYF; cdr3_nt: TGTGCCAGCAGCGTAAGCAGGGAGACGGGCGAGCAGTACTTC
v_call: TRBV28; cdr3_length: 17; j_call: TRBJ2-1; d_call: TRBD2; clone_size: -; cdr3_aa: CASSLITSGRANNEQFF; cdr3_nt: TGTGCCAGCAGTTTAATTACTAGCGGGAGGGCCAACAATGAGCAGTTCTTC
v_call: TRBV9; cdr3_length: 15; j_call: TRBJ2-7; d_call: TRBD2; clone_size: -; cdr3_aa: CASSSLAGDYNEQYF; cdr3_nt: TGTGCCAGCAGCTCCCTAGCGGGAGACTACAATGAGCAGTACTTC
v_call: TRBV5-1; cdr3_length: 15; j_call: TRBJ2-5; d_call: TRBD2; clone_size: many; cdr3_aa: CASSFGTSGEETQYF; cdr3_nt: TGCGCCAGCAGCTTCGGGACTAGCGGGGAAGAGACCCAGTACTTC
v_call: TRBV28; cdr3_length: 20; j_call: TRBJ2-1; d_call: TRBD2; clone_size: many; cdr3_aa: CASSRTIPTPGTSSYNEQFF; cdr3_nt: TGTGCCAGCAGTCGTACCATTCCTACGCCCGGGACTAGCTCCTACAATGAGCAGTTCTTC
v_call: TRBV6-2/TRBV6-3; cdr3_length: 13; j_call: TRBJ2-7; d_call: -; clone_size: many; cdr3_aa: CASSYGNYYEQYF; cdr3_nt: TGTGCCAGCAGTTACGGGAATTACTACGAGCAGTACTTC
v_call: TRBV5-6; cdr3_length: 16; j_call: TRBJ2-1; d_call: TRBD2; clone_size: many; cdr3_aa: CASSSSPGLAGHEQFF; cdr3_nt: TGTGCCAGCAGCTCGTCCCCGGGACTAGCGGGCCATGAGCAGTTCTTC
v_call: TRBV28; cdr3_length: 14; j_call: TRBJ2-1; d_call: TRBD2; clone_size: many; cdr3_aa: CASSFGGRSNEQFF; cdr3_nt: TGTGCCAGCAGTTTCGGCGGGAGGAGTAATGAGCAGTTCTTC
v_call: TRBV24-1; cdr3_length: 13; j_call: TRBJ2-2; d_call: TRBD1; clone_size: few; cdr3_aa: CATRTGGTGELFF; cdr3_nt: TGTGCCACCAGGACAGGGGGCACCGGGGAGCTGTTTTTT
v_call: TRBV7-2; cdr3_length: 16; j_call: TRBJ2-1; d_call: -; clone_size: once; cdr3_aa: CASSPTGRLEYNEQFF; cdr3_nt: TGTGCCAGCAGCCCCACGGGCAGATTGGAGTACAATGAGCAGTTCTTC
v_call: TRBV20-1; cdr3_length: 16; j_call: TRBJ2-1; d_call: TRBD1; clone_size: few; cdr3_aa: CSARGPDRVKYNEQFF; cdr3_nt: TGCAGTGCTAGAGGTCCGGACAGGGTGAAGTACAATGAGCAGTTCTTC
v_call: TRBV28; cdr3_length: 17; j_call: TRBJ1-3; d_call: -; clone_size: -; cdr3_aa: CASKLQGTPSSGNTIYF; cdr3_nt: TGTGCCAGCAAACTGCAGGGGACACCTAGCTCTGGAAACACCATATATTTT
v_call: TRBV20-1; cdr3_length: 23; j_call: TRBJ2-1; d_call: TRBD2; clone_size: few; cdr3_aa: CSAWTPPGLARKPVTSSYNEQFF; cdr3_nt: TGCAGTGCTTGGACCCCACCGGGACTAGCGAGAAAACCAGTTACCAGCTCCTACAATGAGCAGTTCTTC
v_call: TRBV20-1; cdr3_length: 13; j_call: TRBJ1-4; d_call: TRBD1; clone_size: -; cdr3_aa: CSVMGQAVGKLFF; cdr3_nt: TGCAGTGTTATGGGACAGGCGGTGGGGAAACTGTTTTTT
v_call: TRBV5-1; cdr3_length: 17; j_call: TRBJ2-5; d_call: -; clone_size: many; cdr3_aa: CASRQGLLAGQGETQYF; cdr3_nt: TGCGCCAGCAGACAGGGACTACTAGCGGGACAGGGGGAGACCCAGTACTTC
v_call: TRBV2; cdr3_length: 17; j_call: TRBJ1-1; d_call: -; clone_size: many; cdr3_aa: CASSEGKNERGNTEAFF; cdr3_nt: TGTGCCAGCAGTGAGGGGAAAAATGAAAGAGGGAACACTGAAGCTTTCTTT
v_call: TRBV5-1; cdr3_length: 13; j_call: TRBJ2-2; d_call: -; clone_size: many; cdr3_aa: CASSQTNTGELFF; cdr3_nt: TGCGCCAGCAGCCAAACGAACACCGGGGAGCTGTTTTTT